The next 31 T cell receptor beta chains were all read from a single sample in a study of T-cell reconstitution after alpha-beta-depleted transplantation in children. Construction of the TCRbeta library involved unique molecular identifiers. TCRdb called the PCR reads again in MiXCR, with one record for every CDR3 protein. Found here are some 840,000 distinct CDR3 sequences, roughly 15% of them singletons; the top ten hold around 4.5%. This material consisted of PBMCs, mostly from graft donor cells, taken 360 days after TCRalphabeta/CD19-depleted stem cell transplant. Receptors originate from a male patient younger than 18 who had a stem cell transplant for acute lymphoblastic leukemia, so the T cells may come from the graft donor.

This clonotype was counted between two and nine times. J is TRBJ2-1 and V is TRBV5-6, with D hard to call. The germline V gene encodes CDR1 SGHDT and CDR2 YYEEEE. Trimming removed 2 bases from V and 0 bases from J, with 12 bases in between. The CDR3 is 16 residues long. In DNA, the CDR3 is TGTGCCAGCAGCTTAACTGGCCTGAGCTCCTACAATGAGCAGTTCTTC. Protein: CASSLTGLSSYNEQFF.

This clonotype was recorded a few times. The chain has TRBV11-1 and TRBJ1-1, with 8 bases lining up with TRBD1. CDR1 and CDR2 (germline): SGHAT, FQDESV (reference sequence). The CDR3 covers 15 residues. Germline trimming cut 5 bases from V and 5 bases from J; bases unmatched to any gene: 10. The CDR3 bases are TGTGCCAGCAGCCATGGACAGGGATTGGGGACTGAAGCTTTCTTT. It translates to CASSHGQGLGTEAFF. The entire variable domain, with the rest obtained from reference TRBV11-1 and TRBJ1-1, is as follows: EAEVAQSPRYKITEKSQAVAFWCDPISGHATLYWYRQILGQGPELLVQFQDESVVDDSQLPKDRFSAERLKGVDSTLKIQPAELGDSAMYLCASSHGQGLGTEAFFGQGTRLTVV.

A few counts support this clonotype. This rearrangement joins TRBV5-1 to TRBJ2-3; either TRBD1 or TRBD2 may supply D (5 bases each). Germline assignment: CDR1 SGHRS and CDR2 YFSETQ. The germline V and J ends were trimmed by 0 bases and 8 bases, with 10 bases remaining between them. This CDR3 spans 13 amino acids. In DNA form, the CDR3 reads TGCGCCAGCAGCTTGGGAGGGACCTCTACGCAGTATTTT. Amino acids: CASSLGGTSTQYF.

V gene TRBV6-1 combines with J gene TRBJ1-2; TRBD1 matches at 11 bases. Germline V lookup: CDR1 MNHNS, CDR2 SASEGT. V lost 2 bases and J lost 2; bases outside the gene matches: 4. CDR3 length: 16 residues. As DNA, the CDR3 is TGTGCCAGCAGTGAATGGGGGACAGGGGGAAACTATGGCTACACCTTC. This encodes CASSEWGTGGNYGYTF.

This chain connects TRBV14 to TRBJ1-1; possible D gene TRBD1, 6 bases. V was shortened by 0 bases and J by 5 bases, with 13 bases between the two germline ends. Per the germline V gene, CDR1 is SGHDN and CDR2 is FVKESK. The CDR3 has 15 residues. The CDR3 is CASSQDWGAGTEAFF. The DNA for the CDR3 is TGTGCCAGCAGCCAAGATTGGGGGGCCGGGACTGAAGCTTTCTTT.

CDR3 nucleotides: TGTGCCAGCATCCAGAACCCCCTCCGTTCTGGGGGACCGGAGACCCAGTACTTC. It yields the protein CASIQNPLRSGGPETQYF. The V call is TRBV12-3 or TRBV12-4, the J call TRBJ2-5; perhaps D is TRBD1 or TRBD2 (5 bases each). V was clipped by 7 bases and J by 5 bases, with 29 bases between them. CDR3 size: 18 residues.

The rearrangement links TRBV6-5 to TRBJ1-4, with unresolved D. The ends were cut back, 0 bases at V and 6 bases at J, with 11 bases in the middle. Per germline, CDR1 MNHEY and CDR2 SVGAGI. This CDR3 is 15 amino acids long. The chain's CDR3 is CASSYSARPHEKLFF. CDR3 sequence (DNA): TGTGCCAGCAGTTACTCGGCCAGGCCTCATGAAAAACTGTTTTTT.

V gene TRBV13 combines with J gene TRBJ2-1; D unclear. The germline gives CDR1 PRHDT, CDR2 FYEKMQ (reference sequence). This CDR3 has 16 residues. The V and J ends lost 4 bases and 4 bases respectively, with 17 bases between them. CDR3 loop: CASSSQIGVIYNEQFF. In nucleotides, the CDR3 is TGTGCCAGCAGCTCCCAAATAGGAGTTATTTACAATGAGCAGTTCTTC.

The chain links TRBV25-1 to TRBJ1-1, with D possibly matching TRBD1 (5 bases). Trimming cost V 3 bases and J 1 base, with 12 bases left between them. The CDR3 runs to 15 residues. Germline V CDR1 and CDR2: MGHDK, SYGVNS. CDR3 region: CASSDLGGTNTEAFF. DNA for the CDR3: TGTGCCAGCAGTGACCTCGGGGGTACGAACACTGAAGCTTTCTTT.

CDR3 nucleotide sequence: TGTGCCAGCAGCGTTGGAGCGGGGTCCAGCCCTTATGGCTACACCTTC. This translates into CASSVGAGSSPYGYTF. This chain links TRBV9 with TRBJ1-2; no reliable D call. Germline V CDR1 and CDR2: SGDLS, YYNGEE. V was trimmed by 2 bases and J by 5 bases, leaving 19 bases between them. This CDR3 is 16 amino acids long.

This clonotype was seen a few times. The CDR3 DNA reads TGTGCCAGCAGTTTTGGACTAGCGAACCTCAGTGAGCAGTTCTTC. Its protein is CASSFGLANLSEQFF. The chain is built from TRBV27 and TRBJ2-1, with 9 positions matching TRBD2. The ends lost 3 bases at V and 9 bases at J; junction bases unmatched: 9. The CDR3 loop spans 15 amino acids. The germline V gene encodes CDR1 MNHEY and CDR2 SMNVEV (reference sequence).

In this sample, this clonotype turned up a few times. V is TRBV29-1 and J is TRBJ2-5; 7 bases line up with TRBD1. The V and J ends lost 3 bases and 5 bases, in that order; junction bases with no gene match: 6. CDR1 and CDR2 (germline): SQVTM, ANQGSEA. The CDR3 sequence is 13 residues long. The CDR3 reads CSVDRGKMETQYF. For the CDR3, the DNA is TGCAGCGTTGACAGGGGGAAGATGGAGACCCAGTACTTC.

The chain joins TRBV4-1 to TRBJ2-2; possible D gene TRBD2, 5 bases. The CDR3 totals 16 residues. The ends were cut back, 1 base at V and 0 bases at J, with 9 bases in the middle. The germline V gene has CDR1 MGHRA and CDR2 YSYEKL. CDR3 protein: CASSQVQLANTGELFF. The CDR3 nucleotides read TGCGCCAGCAGCCAAGTCCAACTAGCGAACACCGGGGAGCTGTTTTTT.

This clonotype has a handful of counts. J is TRBJ2-3 and V is TRBV5-1; 8 bases are a match to TRBD2. The junction had 8 bases not matched to a gene; V was cut back by 3 bases and J by 5 bases. The CDR3 runs 15 residues. Germline values: CDR1 SGHRS, CDR2 YFSETQ. For the CDR3, the DNA is TGCGCCAGCAGCTCCCGAGCGGGAGTTGGAGATACGCAGTATTTT. It yields the protein CASSSRAGVGDTQYF.

This chain uses TRBV28 with TRBJ2-7; tentatively, D is TRBD1 or TRBD2 (5 bases each). Looked up from germline, CDR1 is MDHEN and CDR2 is SYDVKM. The CDR3 sequence is 15 residues long. V was shortened by 5 bases and J by 5 bases, with 19 bases between the two germline ends. The CDR3 DNA reads as TGTGCCAGCAGTAACACCGGGACCCAACGCCACGAGCAGTACTTC. Translated, it gives CASSNTGTQRHEQYF.

The V call is TRBV19, the J call TRBJ2-5; a weak D match, TRBD1 (5 bases). This CDR3 has 13 residues. CDR1 LNHDA and CDR2 SQIVND come from the germline V gene (reference sequence). Trimming removed 7 bases at V and 1 base at J, with 10 bases between. In nucleotides, the CDR3 is TGTGCCAGTAAGGCCAGGGCCCAAGAGACCCAGTACTTC. Its translation is CASKARAQETQYF.

This clonotype has a handful of counts. The chain recombines TRBV2 with TRBJ2-1, with 9 bases identical to TRBD1. Germline values: CDR1 SNHLY, CDR2 FYNNEI. V trimming: 10 bases; J trimming: 7 bases; junction bases outside the gene matches: 8. This CDR3 has 13 residues. Here the CDR3 DNA reads TGTGCCACCTCGGACAGGGGCTGGAATGAGCAGTTCTTC. Protein product: CATSDRGWNEQFF. Full variable domain (outside the CDR3, taken from reference TRBV2 and TRBJ2-1): EPEVTQTPSHQVTQMGQEVILRCVPISNHLYFYWYRQILGQKVEFLVSFYNNEISEKSEIFDDQFSVERPDGSNFTLKIRSTKLEDSAMYFCATSDRGWNEQFFGPGTRLTVL.

This clonotype was seen a few times. This sequence joins TRBV15 and TRBJ1-1, with no clear D. Germline V lookup: CDR1 LNHNV, CDR2 YYDKDF (reference sequence). The V end lost 0 bases, the J end lost 1 base, and 12 bases lay between the germline ends. This CDR3 spans 16 amino acids. The CDR3 here is CATSRDTGRWNTEAFF. In nucleotides, the CDR3 is TGTGCCACCAGCAGAGATACTGGGAGATGGAACACTGAAGCTTTCTTT.

This rearrangement joins TRBV20-1 to TRBJ1-2; D might be TRBD1 (5 bases). V was clipped by 5 bases and J by 8 bases, with 21 bases between them. The CDR3 is made up of 14 amino acids. Germline values: CDR1 DFQATT, CDR2 SNEGSKA (reference sequence). DNA of the CDR3: TGCAGTGCTGGTGCGGGGGGGTACCTTGGCGGCTACACCTTC. Its protein product is CSAGAGGYLGGYTF.

The chain recombines TRBV7-9 with TRBJ1-3, with 7 nucleotides matching TRBD1. CDR1 is SEHNR, CDR2 FQNEAQ, per germline (reference sequence). The CDR3 spans 17 residues. V trimming: 5 bases; J trimming: 0 bases; junction bases outside the gene matches: 10. CDR3 sequence: CASSLGQPSSSGNTIYF. Written as DNA, the CDR3 is TGTGCCAGCAGCCTGGGACAGCCCAGTAGCTCTGGAAACACCATATATTTT.

This clonotype was counted between two and nine times. The genes are TRBV3-1 and TRBJ1-5; D uncertain. CDR1 LGHDT and CDR2 YNNKEL come from the germline V gene (reference sequence). The CDR3 extends over 16 amino acids. Trimming took 1 base from V and 3 from J, leaving 13 bases between them. CDR3 in amino acids: CASSQGAGWNNQPQHF. CDR3 sequence (DNA): TGTGCCAGCAGCCAAGGAGCGGGTTGGAACAATCAGCCCCAGCATTTT.

This clonotype was seen a few times. The genes are TRBV5-1 and TRBJ1-1; 7 bases agree with TRBD1. The CDR3 extends over 14 amino acids. V shed 2 bases and J 6 bases; nucleotides not matched to a gene: 7. Germline loops: CDR1 SGHRS, CDR2 YFSETQ. This chain's CDR3 is CASSFAQGIPEAFF. The CDR3 DNA reads as TGCGCCAGCAGCTTCGCACAGGGGATCCCTGAAGCTTTCTTT.

The chain carries TRBV11-2 and TRBJ2-5; a possible D gene is TRBD1 (6 bases). The CDR3 sequence is 17 residues long. Germline values: CDR1 SGHAT, CDR2 FQNNGV. V lost 6 bases and J 7 bases, leaving 27 bases between the germline ends. The DNA for the CDR3 is TGTGCCAGCAGTCAAATCTGGGGGCAGCGCTCGGCAGGGACCCAGTACTTC. It encodes CASSQIWGQRSAGTQYF.

In its sample, this clonotype was seen many times. The chain carries TRBV20-1 and TRBJ1-3; 9 bases match TRBD1. The CDR3 contains 14 residues. The V and J ends lost 3 bases and 4 bases, in that order; junction bases with no gene match: 4. Germline assignment: CDR1 DFQATT and CDR2 SNEGSKA (reference sequence). The CDR3 is CSASGTGHGNTIYF. DNA of the CDR3: TGCAGTGCTAGTGGGACAGGGCACGGAAACACCATATATTTT.

This clonotype was found a few times. The chain combines TRBV10-3 with TRBJ2-7; no definite D call. The CDR3 is 11 amino acids. V gave up 3 bases and J gave up 7 bases, with 7 bases separating them. Looked up from germline, CDR1 is ENHRY and CDR2 is SYGVKD. CDR3 coding DNA: TGTGCCATCAGTGATAGGTCGGAGCAGTACTTC. Its protein product is CAISDRSEQYF.

This clonotype has more than one count but fewer than ten. The CDR3 is CASSESDGGSYNEQFF. The CDR3 DNA reads TGCGCCAGCAGTGAGTCGGACGGAGGCTCCTACAATGAGCAGTTCTTC. The chain employs TRBV10-2 and TRBJ2-1; possibly TRBD2 for D (5 bases). Germline V gives CDR1 WSHSY, CDR2 SAAADI. V was cut by 0 bases and J by 0 bases, with 9 bases left in between. This CDR3 has 16 residues.

The chain joins TRBV5-1 to TRBJ1-1, with D possibly TRBD1 on 5 matching bases. This CDR3 has 12 residues. The germline V gene has CDR1 SGHRS and CDR2 YFSETQ. V lost 2 bases, J lost 8 bases, and 10 bases lay in between. The CDR3 sequence is CASSFPTEEAFF. The CDR3 region has the DNA TGCGCCAGCAGCTTCCCGACAGAAGAAGCTTTCTTT.

This clonotype showed up many times. The chain uses TRBV9 and TRBJ2-5, with D uncertain. Germline-derived CDR1 and CDR2 are SGDLS and YYNGEE. The ends were cut back, 4 bases at V and 7 bases at J, with 11 bases in the middle. The CDR3 is 12 amino acids. The CDR3 region has the DNA TGTGCCAGCAGCCCCCTAATGGGGACCCAGTACTTC. This translates into CASSPLMGTQYF.

The V gene is TRBV12-3 or TRBV12-4, the J gene TRBJ1-1, with D perhaps matching TRBD1 (6 bases). The CDR3 extends over 17 amino acids. Trimming took 8 bases from V and 8 from J, leaving 30 bases between them. This CDR3 reads CASVSFRASLSGTEAFF. CDR3 nucleotides: TGTGCCAGCGTGAGTTTCAGAGCCAGTCTATCCGGGACAGAAGCTTTCTTT.

This clonotype came up a few times. This chain joins TRBV5-5 and TRBJ2-2; D is undetermined. The V end lost 0 bases, the J end lost 7 bases, and 10 bases lay between the germline ends. This CDR3 spans 14 amino acids. Germline values: CDR1 SGHKS, CDR2 YYEKEE (reference sequence). CDR3 coding DNA: TGTGCCAGCAGCTTGGAGGGTTTTGGCGGGGAGCTGTTTTTT. It is translated as CASSLEGFGGELFF. Together with reference TRBV5-5 and TRBJ2-2, the CDR3 gives the full variable domain: DAGVTQSPTHLIKTRGQQVTLRCSPISGHKSVSWYQQVLGQGPQFIFQYYEKEERGRGNFPDRFSARQFPNYSSELNVNALLLGDSALYLCASSLEGFGGELFFGEGSRLTVL.

This rearrangement joins TRBV10-3 to TRBJ2-2, with D possibly being TRBD1 (5 bases). The germline V gene has CDR1 ENHRY and CDR2 SYGVKD. Trimming shortened V by 4 bases and J by 7 bases, and 13 bases separated the two germline ends. The CDR3 contains 14 residues. The CDR3: CAISGTGTGGELFF. CDR3 in DNA: TGTGCCATCAGTGGTACAGGAACCGGCGGGGAGCTGTTTTTT.